Below are 25 T cell receptor beta chains sequenced from a single sample in a study of blood T cell repertoires in COVID-19. The assay was immunoSEQ multiplex PCR, and TCRdb's table has in-frame clones only and misses some. The table records more than 100,000 clones, roughly four fifths of them present only once. Sequencing was done on a sample of peripheral blood. The receptors originated from a woman aged 70 to 79 with acute or convalescent COVID-19.

The chain couples TRBV24-1 to TRBJ1-1; D might be TRBD1 (5 bases). Trimming took 6 bases from V and 5 from J, leaving 9 bases between them. There are 12 residues in the CDR3. Germline V lookup: CDR1 KGHDR, CDR2 SFDVKD. CDR3 protein: CATSQGRTEAFF. DNA for the CDR3: TGTGCCACCAGTCAGGGCAGGACTGAAGCTTTCTTT.

The V call is TRBV27, the J call TRBJ1-5, with 7 bases that match TRBD1. After removal of 5 bases from V and 5 bases from J, the junction contained 3 bases not matched to a gene. The CDR3 contains 13 residues. Germline CDR1 reads MNHEY; CDR2 reads SMNVEV (reference sequence). The chain's CDR3 is CASSTGVDQPQHF. CDR3 sequence (DNA): TGTGCCAGCAGTACAGGGGTGGATCAGCCCCAGCATTTT.

V usage is TRBV20-1 and J usage is TRBJ1-6; TRBD1 aligns across 8 bases. V gave up 3 bases and J gave up 3 bases; unmatched junction bases: 7. This CDR3 comprises 16 residues. CDR1 and CDR2 from the germline V gene are DFQATT and SNEGSKA (reference sequence). The CDR3 here is CSASPQGESYNSPLHF. The CDR3 bases are TGCAGTGCTAGTCCACAGGGGGAAAGCTATAATTCACCCCTCCACTTT.

This clone appeared once. The rearrangement links TRBV4-1 to TRBJ2-3; 11 bases fit TRBD2. The CDR3 is 15 amino acids. Germline-derived CDR1 and CDR2 are MGHRA and YSYEKL. Losses at the gene ends were 3 bases for V and 5 bases for J; bases not matched to a gene: 4. CDR3 in amino acids: CASSQILAGVDTQYF. The CDR3, as DNA: TGCGCCAGCAGCCAGATACTAGCGGGGGTAGATACGCAGTATTTT.

This clone has a handful of counts. The CDR3 here is CASSDSDGEITEAFF. The CDR3 region has the DNA TGTGCCAGCAGTGACTCGGACGGGGAGATCACTGAAGCTTTCTTT. V usage is TRBV6-4 and J usage is TRBJ1-1, with D unresolved. Trimming took 0 bases from V and 4 from J, leaving 12 bases between them. This CDR3 has 15 residues. CDR1 MRHNA and CDR2 SNTAGT come from the germline V gene.

This chain links TRBV6-6 with TRBJ1-2; 7 positions match TRBD1. This CDR3 spans 13 amino acids. The J segment lost 7 bases and the V segment lost 7 bases, leaving 9 bases of the junction unmatched. In germline, CDR1 is MNHNY, CDR2 SVGAGI (reference sequence). CDR3 bases: TGTGCCAGCACCCTAGAGGGGGCCCCTGGCTACACCTTC. Its translation: CASTLEGAPGYTF.

CDR3 residues: CASNQGTGNTIYF. Written as DNA, the CDR3 is TGTGCCAGCAACCAAGGGACAGGAAACACCATATATTTT. V is TRBV5-6 and J is TRBJ1-3; D possibly corresponds to TRBD1 (6 bases). V was clipped by 6 bases and J by 4 bases, with 11 bases between them. This CDR3 has 13 amino acids. Germline values: CDR1 SGHDT, CDR2 YYEEEE. The entire variable domain, with the rest obtained from reference TRBV5-6 and TRBJ1-3, is as follows: DAGVTQSPTHLIKTRGQQVTLRCSPKSGHDTVSWYQQALGQGPQFIFQYYEEEERQRGNFPDRFSGHQFPNYSSELNVNALLLGDSALYLCASNQGTGNTIYFGEGSWLTVV.

The rearrangement joins TRBV27 to TRBJ2-7, with D perhaps matching TRBD1 (6 bases). From germline, CDR1 is MNHEY and CDR2 SMNVEV (reference sequence). Trimming removed 5 bases at V and 5 bases at J, with 13 bases between. CDR3 length: 13 residues. The CDR3 sequence is CASSPRDINEQYF. The CDR3 region has the DNA TGTGCCAGCAGTCCTCGGGACATCAACGAGCAGTACTTC.

The V call is TRBV5-6, the J call TRBJ1-2; D is unresolved. The CDR3 covers 11 residues. Germline V lookup: CDR1 SGHDT, CDR2 YYEEEE. V was trimmed by 3 bases and J by 8 bases, leaving 8 bases between them. The CDR3 DNA is TGTGCCAGCAGCTATGGTCAGGGCTACACCTTC. Encoded protein: CASSYGQGYTF. Together with reference TRBV5-6 and TRBJ1-2, the CDR3 gives the full variable domain: DAGVTQSPTHLIKTRGQQVTLRCSPKSGHDTVSWYQQALGQGPQFIFQYYEEEERQRGNFPDRFSGHQFPNYSSELNVNALLLGDSALYLCASSYGQGYTFGSGTRLTVV.

This clone was seen only a few times. V usage is TRBV15 and J usage is TRBJ1-2; D is perhaps TRBD1 (6 bases). The CDR3 runs 13 residues. Trimming removed 5 bases at V and 5 bases at J, with 12 bases between. CDR1 and CDR2 (germline): LNHNV, YYDKDF (reference sequence). The DNA of the CDR3 is TGTGCCACCAGCCGGACAGCAGAGTATGGCTACACCTTC. This codes for CATSRTAEYGYTF.

The V gene is TRBV11-3, the J gene TRBJ2-7; 7 nucleotides match TRBD1. V was clipped by 3 bases and J by 6 bases; unmatched bases: 5. This CDR3 comprises 13 residues. The germline CDR1 and CDR2 sequences are SGHNT and YENEEA. In DNA form, the CDR3 reads TGTGCCAGCAGCTTGACAGGGCCCAGCGAGCAGTACTTC. Residues: CASSLTGPSEQYF.

The chain joins TRBV7-9 to TRBJ1-1, with D uncertain. The CDR3 is made up of 12 amino acids. CDR1 and CDR2 from the germline V gene are SEHNR and FQNEAQ (reference sequence). Trimming shortened V by 2 bases and J by 7 bases, and 8 bases separated the two germline ends. CDR3 in amino acids: CASSLTSDEAFF. The CDR3 DNA sequence: TGTGCCAGCAGCTTAACGAGTGATGAAGCTTTCTTT.

As to this clone: A read error may account for a junction end that differs from germline. The chain joins TRBV27 to TRBJ2-5; TRBD2 is a possible D gene (6 bases). The CDR3 consists of 14 residues. CDR1 MNHEY and CDR2 SMNVEV come from the germline V gene (reference sequence). The DNA for the CDR3 is TGTGCCAGCAGCCGGCCGGGACTCCAAGAAACCCAGTACTTC. Its translation is CASSRPGLQETQYF.

This chain connects TRBV19 to TRBJ2-3; 11 bases line up with TRBD2. Trimming at V came to 6 bases and at J to 5 bases, leaving 7 bases not matched to a gene. Germline-derived CDR1 and CDR2 are LNHDA and SQIVND (reference sequence). This CDR3 contains 15 residues. DNA for the CDR3: TGTGCCAGTAGCTCTAGCGGGGGGCCGCAAGATACGCAGTATTTT. Protein sequence: CASSSSGGPQDTQYF.

The chain couples TRBV13 to TRBJ1-6; 9 nucleotides align to TRBD1. Looked up from germline, CDR1 is PRHDT and CDR2 is FYEKMQ (reference sequence). Unmatched junction bases numbered 4, after V lost 5 bases and J lost 2 bases. The CDR3 is 16 residues long. The CDR3 DNA sequence: TGTGCCAGCAGCATCCGGGACAGGGCCTATAATTCACCCCTCCACTTT. Amino acids: CASSIRDRAYNSPLHF. Looking up the rest from reference TRBV13 and TRBJ1-6 gives the full variable domain: AAGVIQSPRHLIKEKRETATLKCYPIPRHDTVYWYQQGPGQDPQFLISFYEKMQSDKGSIPDRFSAQQFSDYHSELNMSSLELGDSALYFCASSIRDRAYNSPLHFGNGTRLTVT.

The chain combines TRBV9 with TRBJ1-4, with D perhaps TRBD1 (5 bases). Germline assignment: CDR1 SGDLS and CDR2 YYNGEE. This CDR3 spans 14 amino acids. V was trimmed by 4 bases and J by 8 bases, leaving 15 bases between them. The CDR3 loop reads CASSPGGGYEKLFF. CDR3 sequence (DNA): TGTGCCAGCAGCCCCGGGGGAGGGTACGAAAAACTGTTTTTT.

This sequence joins TRBV11-3 and TRBJ1-1; a possible D gene is TRBD1 (5 bases). The CDR3 runs 16 residues. The V and J ends lost 5 bases and 1 base respectively, with 17 bases between them. CDR1 and CDR2 (germline): SGHNT, YENEEA. This CDR3 reads CASSRNFLQGNTEAFF. The CDR3, as DNA: TGTGCCAGCAGCCGGAACTTCCTTCAGGGGAACACTGAAGCTTTCTTT.

J is TRBJ1-2 and V is TRBV9; D is unclear. Germline CDR1 SGDLS, CDR2 YYNGEE. The CDR3 is 15 residues long. Trimming removed 2 bases from V and 0 bases from J, with 11 bases in between. CDR3 DNA: TGTGCCAGCAGCGTTAGCCATACACCTAACTATGGCTACACCTTC. Protein sequence: CASSVSHTPNYGYTF.

The chain joins TRBV29-1 to TRBJ2-1; 7 positions match TRBD2. After removal of 4 bases from V and 2 bases from J, the junction contained 5 bases not matched to a gene. The CDR3 sequence is 14 residues long. Per the germline V gene, CDR1 is SQVTM and CDR2 is ANQGSEA. DNA for the CDR3: TGCAGCGTTGGAGGGCGGGGGACCTACAATGAGCAGTTCTTC. Its protein is CSVGGRGTYNEQFF.

The chain couples TRBV9 to TRBJ1-5; D is undetermined. V was pared by 1 base and J by 4 bases, with 12 bases between. The CDR3 runs 15 residues. Germline assignment: CDR1 SGDLS and CDR2 YYNGEE. CDR3: CASSVSPEVNQPQHF. The CDR3 coding sequence is TGTGCCAGCAGCGTAAGCCCGGAGGTGAATCAGCCCCAGCATTTT. Looking up the rest from reference TRBV9 and TRBJ1-5 gives the full variable domain: DSGVTQTPKHLITATGQRVTLRCSPRSGDLSVYWYQQSLDQGLQFLIQYYNGEERAKGNILERFSAQQFPDLHSELNLSSLELGDSALYFCASSVSPEVNQPQHFGDGTRLSIL.

The V gene is TRBV5-1, the J gene TRBJ1-1, with TRBD1 identical over 8 bases. Germline CDR1 is SGHRS and CDR2 is YFSETQ. The J segment lost 5 bases and the V segment lost 7 bases, leaving 4 bases of the junction unmatched. The CDR3 contains 12 residues. The CDR3 coding sequence is TGCGCCAGCGGACAGGGCGAGACTGAAGCTTTCTTT. Protein: CASGQGETEAFF.

The chain links TRBV5-1 to TRBJ2-4, with D perhaps matching TRBD2 (5 bases). The CDR3 covers 12 residues. In germline, CDR1 is SGHRS, CDR2 YFSETQ. V was trimmed by 5 bases and J by 7 bases, leaving 10 bases between them. CDR3 loop: CASSEGGNIQYF. In nucleotides, the CDR3 is TGCGCCAGCAGTGAGGGTGGCAACATTCAGTACTTC.

The chain has TRBV6-1 and TRBJ1-2, with a tentative D call TRBD1 (6 bases). The CDR3 has 19 residues. Germline V gene data show CDR1 as MNHNS and CDR2 as SASEGT. The V end was cut by 1 base, the J end by 3 bases, with 24 bases between. The chain's CDR3 is CASSEERAGRGISHYGYTF. The CDR3 DNA reads TGTGCCAGCAGTGAAGAAAGGGCGGGCAGGGGAATTTCCCACTATGGCTACACCTTC.

This clone appeared a few times. The chain recombines TRBV5-4 with TRBJ2-2; D uncertain. This CDR3 has 15 amino acids. Germline V gene lookup returns CDR1 SGHNT and CDR2 YYREEE (reference sequence). Trimming shortened V by 0 bases and J by 2 bases, and 8 bases separated the two germline ends. This chain's CDR3 is CASSLVGRNTGELFF. CDR3 in DNA: TGTGCCAGCAGCTTGGTGGGCAGAAACACCGGGGAGCTGTTTTTT.

This chain uses TRBV19 with TRBJ1-6; 10 nucleotides agree with TRBD1. This CDR3 region has 16 residues. J gave up 9 bases and V 2 bases, and 7 bases lay outside the gene matches. Germline CDR1 and CDR2: LNHDA and SQIVND (reference sequence). DNA of the CDR3: TGTGCCAGTAGTATAATATTGAGGACAGGGGGTTCACCCCTCCACTTT. Protein: CASSIILRTGGSPLHF.